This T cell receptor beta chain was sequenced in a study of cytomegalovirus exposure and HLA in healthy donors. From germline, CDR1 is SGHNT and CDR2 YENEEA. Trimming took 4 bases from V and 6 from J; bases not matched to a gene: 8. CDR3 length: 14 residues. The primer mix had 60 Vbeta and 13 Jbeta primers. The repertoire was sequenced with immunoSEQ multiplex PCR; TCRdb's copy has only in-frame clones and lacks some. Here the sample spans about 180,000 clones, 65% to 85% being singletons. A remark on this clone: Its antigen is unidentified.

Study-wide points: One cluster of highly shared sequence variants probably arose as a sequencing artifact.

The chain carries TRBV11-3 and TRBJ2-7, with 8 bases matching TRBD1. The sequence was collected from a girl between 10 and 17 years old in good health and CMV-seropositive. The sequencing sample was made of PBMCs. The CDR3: CASSSGQGVREQYF. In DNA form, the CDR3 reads TGTGCCAGCAGCTCAGGACAGGGAGTTCGCGAGCAGTACTTC.